One sample yielded the 5 T cell receptor beta chains listed below, sequenced in a study of graft-versus-host responses after intestinal transplantation. Plated together were some 200,000 CFSE-labeled responder cells and some 200,000 irradiated, violet-dye-labeled stimulator cells. Method: immunoSEQ multiplex PCR; TCRdb's copy keeps in-frame clones and lacks some. The profile shows 6,000 to 9,000 clones, about 28% of them singletons. Here the sequenced sample was alloreactive CD8+ T cells from a mixed lymphocyte reaction culture, taken before transplantation. Indicated subset: CFSE-low proliferating T cells sorted from approximately 6-day pre-transplant mixed lymphocyte reaction (GvH or HvG direction). The receptors stem from a human patient who was an organ donor for intestinal transplantation.

This clone was counted once. CDR3 amino acids: CASSWGERSYNEQFF. The CDR3 coding sequence is TGTGCCAGCAGTTGGGGAGAGCGGTCCTACAATGAGCAGTTCTTC. V and J are TRBV6-1 and TRBJ2-1; weak D call: TRBD2 (5 bases). Trimming took 5 bases from V and 1 from J, leaving 12 bases between them. Looked up from germline, CDR1 is MNHNS and CDR2 is SASEGT. This CDR3 region has 15 residues.

V is TRBV2 and J is TRBJ1-2; 7 nucleotides align to TRBD1. The CDR3 is 15 residues long. Germline values: CDR1 SNHLY, CDR2 FYNNEI. V lost 4 bases, J lost 5 bases, and 10 bases stayed unmatched. In nucleotides, the CDR3 is TGTGCCAGCAGTGGACAGGGATTTGGGGAATATGGCTACACCTTC. It specifies CASSGQGFGEYGYTF.

Only a few counts were recorded for this clone. The chain employs TRBV5-4 and TRBJ2-3; TRBD2 matches 9 bases. The germline V gene encodes CDR1 SGHNT and CDR2 YYREEE (reference sequence). The trim removed 1 base at V and 1 base at J, leaving 1 base unmatched. CDR3 length: 15 residues. This CDR3 reads CASSLKRGGTDTQYF. In DNA form, the CDR3 reads TGTGCCAGCAGCTTGAAGCGGGGGGGCACAGATACGCAGTATTTT.

J is TRBJ1-2 and V is TRBV7-7; no clear D gene. Germline V CDR1 and CDR2: SSHAT, FNYEAQ (reference sequence). The CDR3 length is 12 residues. Trimming stripped 5 bases from V and 2 bases from J, with 6 bases between. The CDR3 loop reads CASSDLNYGYTF. CDR3 nucleotides: TGTGCCAGCAGCGACCTGAACTATGGCTACACCTTC. Variable domain in full (rest from reference TRBV7-7 and TRBJ1-2): GAGVSQSPRYKVTKRGQDVTLRCDPISSHATLYWYQQALGQGPEFLTYFNYEAQPDKSGLPSDRFSAERPEGSISTLTIQRTEQRDSAMYRCASSDLNYGYTFGSGTRLTVV.

The V gene is TRBV27, the J gene TRBJ2-7; the match to TRBD1 covers 8 bases. V lost 3 bases, J lost 6 bases, and 13 bases stayed unmatched. The length of the CDR3 is 16 residues. CDR1 is MNHEY, CDR2 SMNVEV, per germline (reference sequence). The CDR3 DNA reads TGTGCCAGCAGTTTTCTTGGGTCAGGGGGCTTAAGCGAGCAGTACTTC. Its translation: CASSFLGSGGLSEQYF.